Each of the 11 T cell receptor beta chains below was sequenced from the same sample in a study of shared clonotypes between healthy human individuals. The protocol was immunoSEQ multiplex PCR, while the TCRdb copy is restricted to in-frame clones and leaves out a portion. There are roughly 2.4 million clones in the sample; approximately 95% occur only once, and roughly 0.13% lies in the top ten. The sample taken for sequencing was naive CD4+ T cells sorted from blood. Indicated subset: CD45RA+ positively selected. These receptors were taken from a man between 18 and 29 years old in good health.

Of note for this clone: The sample contains more than one DNA sequence encoding this CDR3. The CDR3 region has the DNA TGTGCCTGGAGTGTGGGAACTGAAGCTTTCTTT. Encoded protein: CAWSVGTEAFF. The chain employs TRBV30 and TRBJ1-1; no firm D call. CDR1 GTSNPN and CDR2 SVGIG come from the germline V gene (reference sequence). The CDR3 spans 11 residues. Trimming pared 0 bases from V and 5 bases from J, leaving 4 bases between.

J is TRBJ2-3 and V is TRBV5-1, with TRBD1 identical over 11 bases. CDR1 is SGHRS and CDR2 is YFSETQ in the germline V gene. V trimming: 4 bases; J trimming: 4 bases; junction bases outside the gene matches: 5. CDR3 length: 15 residues. Here the CDR3 reads CASSPDRGRSDTQYF. CDR3 sequence (DNA): TGCGCCAGCAGCCCGGACAGGGGGCGCTCAGATACGCAGTATTTT.

This chain uses TRBV5-1 with TRBJ2-5, with 7 positions matching TRBD1. The CDR3 consists of 16 residues. The junction had 11 bases not matched to a gene; V was cut back by 4 bases and J by 2 bases. Germline values: CDR1 SGHRS, CDR2 YFSETQ. The CDR3 sequence: CASSTGQAGGQETQYF. CDR3 bases: TGCGCCAGCAGCACCGGACAGGCCGGCGGTCAAGAGACCCAGTACTTC.

The chain is built from TRBV28 and TRBJ1-5; no reliable D call. Germline V CDR1 and CDR2: MDHEN, SYDVKM. V lost 5 bases and J lost 9, with 8 bases in between. The CDR3 contains 11 residues. The CDR3 protein is CASSPEGPQHF. The CDR3 nucleotides are TGTGCCAGCAGTCCCGAGGGGCCCCAGCATTTT.

The J gene is TRBJ2-5, the V gene TRBV10-1; 11 bases fit TRBD1. CDR3 length: 15 residues. Germline CDR1 and CDR2: WNHNN and SYGVQD (reference sequence). J gave up 5 bases and V 2 bases, and 4 bases lay outside the gene matches. The CDR3 is CASSEGQGAQETQYF. The CDR3 bases are TGCGCCAGCAGTGAGGGACAGGGGGCGCAGGAGACCCAGTACTTC.

The rearrangement joins TRBV9 to TRBJ2-7, with D tentatively TRBD2 (6 bases). The length of the CDR3 is 14 residues. V gave up 0 bases and J gave up 3 bases, with 10 bases separating them. Germline CDR1 reads SGDLS; CDR2 reads YYNGEE. CDR3 in DNA: TGTGCCAGCAGCGTAGACTCGACTAGCTACGAGCAGTACTTC. This encodes CASSVDSTSYEQYF. Drawing the rest from reference TRBV9 and TRBJ2-7, the complete variable domain is DSGVTQTPKHLITATGQRVTLRCSPRSGDLSVYWYQQSLDQGLQFLIQYYNGEERAKGNILERFSAQQFPDLHSELNLSSLELGDSALYFCASSVDSTSYEQYFGPGTRLTVT.

The chain recombines TRBV18 with TRBJ2-7, with 7 bases aligning to TRBD1. V dropped 1 base and J dropped 1; count of bases not matched to a gene: 10. In germline, CDR1 is KGHSH, CDR2 LQKENI. This CDR3 is 17 amino acids long. This CDR3 reads CASSPLFGTELSYEQYF. CDR3 coding DNA: TGTGCCAGCTCACCACTTTTCGGGACAGAGTTATCCTACGAGCAGTACTTC.

Here the CDR3 DNA reads TGCGCCAGCAGCCAAGTCATCGGGACTGGGGCTGAAGCTTTCTTT. It yields the protein CASSQVIGTGAEAFF. The chain is built from TRBV4-1 and TRBJ1-1; D is perhaps TRBD1 (5 bases). The CDR3 extends over 15 amino acids. Germline CDR1 reads MGHRA; CDR2 reads YSYEKL. Trimming took off 1 base at V and 6 bases at J, with 15 bases between the two ends.

This chain uses TRBV19 with TRBJ1-3; 8 bases are shared with TRBD1. The germline V gene encodes CDR1 LNHDA and CDR2 SQIVND (reference sequence). The V gene end was trimmed by 7 bases and the J gene end by 0 bases; junction bases not matched to a gene: 8. This CDR3 has 16 residues. The CDR3 is CASTSQGVNSGNTIYF. The CDR3 DNA is TGTGCCAGTACCTCACAGGGGGTTAACTCTGGAAACACCATATATTTT.

The chain carries TRBV5-1 and TRBJ1-4, with D possibly being TRBD1 (5 bases). The V and J ends lost 0 bases and 2 bases respectively, with 11 bases between them. Germline values: CDR1 SGHRS, CDR2 YFSETQ. This CDR3 region has 16 residues. CDR3 residues: CASSLGRGATNEKLFF. In DNA form, the CDR3 reads TGCGCCAGCAGCTTGGGCCGAGGGGCCACTAATGAAAAACTGTTTTTT.

The CDR3 protein is CASSKEGGTLAPSTDGEQYF. DNA for the CDR3: TGTGCCAGCAGCAAAGAGGGAGGGACACTAGCACCCTCGACGGACGGCGAGCAGTACTTC. The chain employs TRBV21-1 and TRBJ2-7; the table's D call, TRBD2, has no DNA check behind it. TRBV21-1 is tagged as a pseudogene. The CDR3 length is 20 residues.